This T cell receptor (beta chain) was profiled in a study of T cells in Graves' hyperthyroidism and ophthalmopathy (dated 2019 in TCRdb). As for the study more broadly: Peripheral blood samples were taken at initial diagnosis, before any treatment was given. The roughly 100 discovery patients were randomly divided into training and test sets at a 7:3 ratio. Prospective prediction of ophthalmopathy was tested in an independent validation cohort consisting of about 19 hyperthyroidism patients and 15 to 17 patients who later progressed to ophthalmopathy. Following sampling, methimazole starting at 30 mg daily was given to hyperthyroidism patients, and high-dose intravenous methylprednisolone was given to ophthalmopathy patients. In addition, the study compared T-cell repertoires in thyroid tissue and in blood from a handful of Graves' hyperthyroidism patients. A discovery cohort of around 100 patients, roughly 45 with Graves' ophthalmopathy and approximately 55 with stable Graves' hyperthyroidism, was used to find distinguishing TCR V-J signatures. The paper reports TCR Vbeta CDR3 sequencing of approximately 140 peripheral blood samples: over 40 ophthalmopathy, roughly 74 hyperthyroidism and 17 progressor patients. Study-wide conclusions, independent of this receptor: Most expanded thyroid clonotypes (frequency above 0.001) were also found in blood, which suggests that blood repertoires may mirror thyroid immune responses. A 13 V-J signature model separated ophthalmopathy from stable hyperthyroidism, with about 88% sensitivity and 81.08% specificity in cross-validation and 80%/75% in testing. No statistical method was used to fix the sample size in advance, and group allocation was not hidden from the investigators. In validation, the model predicted progression to ophthalmopathy with over 65% sensitivity and about 73% specificity, a median of 6.5 months before onset.

The TCR beta CDR3 regions were amplified from the RNA transcripts. A first-round RT-PCR of the TCR CDR3 used the HTBI primer set with the Qiagen OneStep RT-PCR kit. A second multiplex PCR round built the libraries, followed by size selection and purification. Sequencing of the libraries was done on an Illumina HiSeq2000 using paired-end 100 bp reads. In the original analysis: SOAPnuke was used to process the raw data, throwing out any read that contained adapters or uncalled bases, had a mean Phred below 15, or lacked an exact constant-primer or identifier match. High-quality paired reads were merged with COPE v1.2.5, and unique nucleotide sequences were defined as clonotypes. MiTCR v1.1 was used to align the clonotypes against IMGT TRBV, TRBD and TRBJ reference segments. The analysis was restricted to V-J combinations with a frequency above 0.0001, which together covered over 99% of the repertoires. A TCS score was defined as the ratio of F50 (clonal expansion) to E x V (chaos), with BLOSUM62-based TCRdist applied between CDR3 peptides within each V-J. Welch's t-statistics and random forest reduced some 510 V-J features to roughly 13, which were used in a naive Bayes classifier (R e1071). TCRdb redid the processing of the public reads, applying fastp at Q25 and MiXCR, and retained in-frame beta chains. Every distinct CDR3 protein forms one entry, paired with its most common genes and DNA. TCRdb's processing, not the study's, gives the V and J calls here. A total of about 270,000 distinct CDR3 sequences appear in this sample, roughly 22% of them only once. The ten largest clones represent approximately 32% of the sample.

Ophthalmopathy patients had moderately to severely active disease, Clinical Activity Score of at least 3, NOSPECS grade of at least 4, and duration under 3 months. Exclusion was applied to patients with uncontrolled infections, other autoimmune diseases, pregnancy or lactation. Diagnoses were established on the basis of clinical symptoms, serum thyroxine and TRAb, thyroid ultrasound, and orbital computed tomography. PBMCs were separated from roughly 10 ml of fresh peripheral blood using Ficoll-Paque density gradient centrifugation. Trizol reagent was used to extract total RNA, and RNA quality was then checked on an Agilent 2100 Bioanalyzer. V is pared back by 6 bases and J by 5 bases, with 14 bases lying between the germline termini. CDR1 and CDR2 are drawn from the germline V gene: MDHEN, SYDVKM. Including the terminal cysteine and phenylalanine, the CDR3 comprises 15 residues. Only the CDR3 DNA is retained, 45 bases long and in frame from the first base.

This clonotype was seen many times. Its antigen has not been determined. Base qualities were left out, and no much larger clone turns up one base away. The source material was blood. Recombination connected TRBV28 to TRBJ1-6; no D gene is confidently identified. The source of this sequence is a woman aged 40 to 55 with Graves' ophthalmopathy. The sequence in DNA is TGTGCCAGCAGAGTGTCGAGGAGTGATAATTCACCCCTCCACTTT. The encoded protein is CASRVSRSDNSPLHF.